This T cell receptor beta chain appears in the sequencing data of a study of blood T cells in healthy people across ages. In the study overall: About one barcoded beta molecule per two T cells came from capture by template switching.

CDR1 is SGHRS, CDR2 YFSETQ, per germline. The CDR3 consists of 17 residues. With V trimmed by 0 bases and J by 6 bases, 9 bases remained unmatched. Together with a sample-barcoded 5' primer, a J-beta primer mix was included in a second PCR lasting about 6 to 12 cycles. TCRdb fed the 5' RACE reads into MiXCR, producing one record per CDR3 protein. The sample lists about 1.6 million distinct CDR3 sequences; around 35% were seen once. This sequence was found in a woman aged 30 to 39 in good health. V and J are TRBV5-1 and TRBJ2-1; TRBD2 aligns across 10 bases. The sequencing sample was made of blood. The CDR3 coding sequence is TGCGCCAGCAGCTTGGTTGCTAGCGGGAGAGTAGGCAATGAGCAGTTCTTC. Its translation is CASSLVASGRVGNEQFF.